Listed here are 32 T cell receptor beta chains from one sample, sequenced in a study of T cell responses to AZD1222 COVID-19 vaccine. Sequencing was performed with immunoSEQ multiplex PCR; in TCRdb, only in-frame clones are kept and a portion is missing. The sample holds 130,000 or so clones, about 90% seen once. Sequencing was performed on peripheral blood, taken on day 0 of AZD1222 vaccination. The source is an adult in good health.

The chain joins TRBV28 to TRBJ2-1, with D tentatively TRBD2 (5 bases). V was pared by 2 bases and J by 6 bases, with 11 bases between. The CDR3 is made up of 14 amino acids. CDR1 and CDR2 (germline): MDHEN, SYDVKM. This CDR3 reads CASSLAPRGNEQFF. The CDR3 bases are TGTGCCAGCAGTTTAGCGCCCCGGGGCAATGAGCAGTTCTTC.

V and J are TRBV7-9 and TRBJ2-2; 7 bases are a match to TRBD2. Germline V gene lookup returns CDR1 SEHNR and CDR2 FQNEAQ (reference sequence). Unmatched junction bases numbered 8, after V lost 7 bases and J lost 0 bases. The CDR3 covers 16 residues. CDR3 amino acids: CASNPRGGANTGELFF. The CDR3 coding sequence is TGTGCCAGCAACCCGCGGGGAGGGGCGAACACCGGGGAGCTGTTTTTT.

The chain recombines TRBV19 with TRBJ2-7; 7 nucleotides match TRBD2. Trimming cost V 2 bases and J 3 bases; bases outside gene matches: 7. Germline CDR1 is LNHDA and CDR2 is SQIVND (reference sequence). This CDR3 comprises 15 residues. The CDR3 coding sequence is TGTGCCAGTAGTATATCGGGGGGATTCAGCTACGAGCAGTACTTC. This codes for CASSISGGFSYEQYF.

The J gene is TRBJ2-1, the V gene TRBV3-1 (or the pseudogene TRBV3-2); TRBD2 matches at 9 bases. V trimming: 1 base; J trimming: 4 bases; junction bases outside the gene matches: 5. Per the germline V gene, CDR1 is LGHDT and CDR2 is YNNKEL (reference sequence). The CDR3 covers 16 residues. The CDR3 nucleotides are TGTGCCAGCAGCCAAGGAGCGGGGGGAATATACAATGAGCAGTTCTTC. It translates to CASSQGAGGIYNEQFF.

The V call is TRBV7-2, the J call TRBJ1-2; the D gene is possibly TRBD1 (6 bases). CDR3 length: 15 amino acids. Germline values: CDR1 SGHTA, CDR2 FQGNSA. V lost 0 bases and J 6 bases, leaving 14 bases between the germline ends. The chain's CDR3 is CASSLATLQGNGYTF. The CDR3 nucleotides read TGTGCCAGCAGCTTAGCTACCCTACAGGGTAATGGCTACACCTTC.

The chain uses TRBV9 and TRBJ1-4; D remains ambiguous. The CDR3 runs to 15 residues. CDR1 SGDLS and CDR2 YYNGEE come from the germline V gene. Trimming left V 0 bases short and J 5 bases short, with 11 bases between. The CDR3 loop is CASSVDGRTNEKLFF. CDR3 bases: TGTGCCAGCAGCGTAGACGGCAGGACGAATGAAAAACTGTTTTTT.

The J gene is TRBJ2-2, the V gene TRBV3-1 (or the pseudogene TRBV3-2); 9 bases map to TRBD1. This CDR3 has 16 residues. J lost 5 bases, V lost 6 bases, and 10 bases had no gene match. The germline V gene has CDR1 LGHDT and CDR2 YNNKEL (reference sequence). The CDR3, as DNA: TGTGCCAGCAGGAAGAACAGGGGGCGTGGGACCGGGGAGCTGTTTTTT. This translates into CASRKNRGRGTGELFF.

The CDR3 region has the DNA TGCAGTGCTAGTCCCCTCAAAAGCGGGACTGCGGATACGCAGTATTTT. Encoded protein: CSASPLKSGTADTQYF. V and J are TRBV20-1 and TRBJ2-3; 7 bases line up with TRBD2. This CDR3 has 16 amino acids. With 3 bases clipped from V and 6 bases from J, the junction kept 15 bases outside the gene matches. Per the germline V gene, CDR1 is DFQATT and CDR2 is SNEGSKA (reference sequence).

V gene TRBV2 combines with J gene TRBJ2-1; 10 bases align to TRBD2. The CDR3 is 14 amino acids. Germline lookup yields CDR1 SNHLY and CDR2 FYNNEI. V was pared by 7 bases and J by 12 bases, with 12 bases of the junction left unmatched. The CDR3 sequence: CASIGLAALWVQFF. In DNA, the CDR3 is TGTGCCAGCATAGGACTAGCGGCCTTGTGGGTGCAGTTCTTC. The whole variable domain, filled in from reference TRBV2 and TRBJ2-1, reads EPEVTQTPSHQVTQMGQEVILRCVPISNHLYFYWYRQILGQKVEFLVSFYNNEISEKSEIFDDQFSVERPDGSNFTLKIRSTKLEDSAMYFCASIGLAALWVQFFGPGTRLTVL.

This clone was recorded only once. The chain employs TRBV6-5 and TRBJ2-4; D gene uncertain. Trimming left V 4 bases short and J 5 bases short, with 15 bases between. The CDR3 is 15 residues long. Germline CDR1 MNHEY, CDR2 SVGAGI. The CDR3 spells CASSLQRLGENIQYF. The CDR3 bases are TGTGCCAGCAGTTTACAGAGACTTGGGGAAAACATTCAGTACTTC.

V usage is TRBV7-8 and J usage is TRBJ1-2; D remains ambiguous. Trimming took off 3 bases at V and 8 bases at J, with 28 bases between the two ends. The length of the CDR3 is 18 residues. Germline values: CDR1 SGHVS, CDR2 FQNEAQ. CDR3 residues: CASSLGQPNLQADGGYTF. CDR3 DNA sequence: TGTGCCAGCAGCTTGGGCCAACCAAATCTCCAGGCAGATGGCGGCTACACCTTC. Full variable domain (rest looked up from reference TRBV7-8 and TRBJ1-2): GAGVSQSPRYKVAKRGQDVALRCDPISGHVSLFWYQQALGQGPEFLTYFQNEAQLDKSGLPSDRFFAERPEGSVSTLKIQRTQQEDSAVYLCASSLGQPNLQADGGYTFGSGTRLTVV.

The chain is built from TRBV7-9 and TRBJ2-5, with TRBD1 as a possible D gene (5 bases). This CDR3 contains 18 residues. Germline-derived CDR1 and CDR2 are SEHNR and FQNEAQ (reference sequence). Trimming took 4 bases from V and 5 from J, leaving 26 bases between them. CDR3 bases: TGTGCCAGCAGCTCTTATCCTAAGACAGAAAGGGAAGGGGAGACCCAGTACTTC. It encodes CASSSYPKTEREGETQYF.

The chain carries TRBV28 and TRBJ2-7, with D perhaps TRBD2 (6 bases). CDR1 and CDR2 from the germline V gene are MDHEN and SYDVKM. V lost 2 bases and J 4 bases, leaving 15 bases between the germline ends. This CDR3 has 15 amino acids. Here the CDR3 reads CASSLLTGGKYEQYF. CDR3 DNA sequence: TGTGCCAGCAGTTTACTGACTGGGGGGAAATACGAGCAGTACTTC.

This clone has only one observation. This CDR3 is also generated by other DNA sequences in the sample. The chain has TRBV18 and TRBJ2-3, with D unresolved. Germline CDR1 reads KGHSH; CDR2 reads LQKENI. This CDR3 has 13 amino acids. Trimming shortened V by 4 bases and J by 2 bases, and 7 bases separated the two germline ends. CDR3 sequence (DNA): TGTGCCAGCTCACAAGGTTCCACAGATACGCAGTATTTT. Its translation: CASSQGSTDTQYF.

This CDR3 reads CASSLIRQGLTGANVLTF. As DNA, the CDR3 is TGTGCCAGCAGTTTAATCAGACAGGGACTGACTGGGGCCAACGTCCTGACTTTC. The chain uses TRBV28 and TRBJ2-6; TRBD1 is a possible D gene (7 bases). The CDR3 consists of 18 residues. The V end lost 2 bases, the J end lost 2 bases, and 16 bases lay between the germline ends. CDR1 MDHEN and CDR2 SYDVKM come from the germline V gene.

This chain links TRBV19 with TRBJ2-3, with 13 bases identical to TRBD2. The germline gives CDR1 LNHDA, CDR2 SQIVND (reference sequence). The CDR3 length is 18 residues. The ends lost 1 base at V and 2 bases at J; junction bases unmatched: 6. The CDR3 sequence: CASSIGRTSGGLTDTQYF. As DNA, the CDR3 is TGTGCCAGTAGTATAGGGAGGACTAGCGGGGGACTCACAGATACGCAGTATTTT.

V and J are TRBV5-4 and TRBJ2-7, with 10 bases lining up with TRBD1. The V gene end was trimmed by 4 bases and the J gene end by 5 bases; junction bases not matched to a gene: 9. The CDR3 totals 15 residues. The germline V gene has CDR1 SGHNT and CDR2 YYREEE (reference sequence). The CDR3 loop reads CASSLRGQGVHEQYF. The CDR3 DNA is TGTGCCAGCAGCCTCCGAGGACAGGGGGTTCACGAGCAGTACTTC.

The DNA for the CDR3 is TGTGCCACCAGTGATTTACGGGATCGGCAGAAGTTTAATGAAAAACTGTTTTTT. It encodes CATSDLRDRQKFNEKLFF. This chain uses TRBV24-1 with TRBJ1-4; D gene unclear. V was clipped by 1 base and J by 4 bases, with 18 bases between them. In germline, CDR1 is KGHDR, CDR2 SFDVKD. CDR3 length: 18 amino acids.

This clone showed up just a few times. The chain uses TRBV5-5 and TRBJ2-5; D possibly corresponds to TRBD1 (7 bases). The germline V gene encodes CDR1 SGHKS and CDR2 YYEKEE (reference sequence). The germline V and J ends were trimmed by 1 base and 3 bases, with 13 bases remaining between them. The CDR3 loop spans 15 amino acids. The CDR3, as DNA: TGTGCCAGCAGCTTGTGGTCAGGGGGGAAAGAGACCCAGTACTTC. As protein: CASSLWSGGKETQYF.

The gene calls are TRBV5-1 and TRBJ2-6; D is possibly TRBD1 (5 bases). From germline, CDR1 is SGHRS and CDR2 YFSETQ. The CDR3 is 15 residues long. V lost 2 bases, J lost 2 bases, and 8 bases lay in between. Written as DNA, the CDR3 is TGCGCCAGCAGCTTTGCAGGGACTGGGGCCAACGTCCTGACTTTC. Translating it yields CASSFAGTGANVLTF.

This clone was recorded once. V and J are TRBV5-1 and TRBJ1-4; D might be TRBD1 (5 bases). V shed 4 bases and J shed 8 bases, with 12 bases lying between them. The CDR3 is 13 amino acids. Germline V lookup: CDR1 SGHRS, CDR2 YFSETQ. CDR3 residues: CASSPDSGEKLFF. The CDR3 DNA reads TGCGCCAGCAGCCCCGACAGTGGAGAAAAACTGTTTTTT.

CDR3 sequence (DNA): TGTGCCAGCTCTCAAAGCGGCCTAGCGGGGGGTCTTTACAATGAGCAGTTCTTC. It translates to CASSQSGLAGGLYNEQFF. The V call is TRBV11-3, the J call TRBJ2-1, with 11 bases fitting TRBD2. V lost 8 bases to trimming and J lost 4 bases; unmatched junction nucleotides: 16. The CDR3 is made up of 18 amino acids. Germline V gene lookup returns CDR1 SGHNT and CDR2 YENEEA.

This clone occurred once. This chain connects TRBV2 to TRBJ2-1; D is perhaps TRBD1 or TRBD2 (5 bases each). Trimming shortened V by 6 bases and J by 9 bases, and 21 bases separated the two germline ends. CDR1 SNHLY and CDR2 FYNNEI come from the germline V gene. The CDR3 contains 15 residues. CDR3 DNA sequence: TGTGCCAGCAGCGTACGGGACGCCCTAGGCGGTGAGCAGTTCTTC. Protein sequence: CASSVRDALGGEQFF.

This chain links TRBV7-2 with TRBJ2-6, with D possibly being TRBD2 (5 bases). With 5 bases removed from V and 0 bases from J, the gap between germline ends came to 14 bases. Germline loops: CDR1 SGHTA, CDR2 FQGNSA. This CDR3 comprises 17 residues. The CDR3 loop reads CASSPRGIGSGANVLTF. For the CDR3, the DNA is TGTGCCAGCAGCCCCCGGGGTATCGGCTCTGGGGCCAACGTCCTGACTTTC.

The rearrangement joins TRBV30 to TRBJ1-4; weak D call: TRBD1 (5 bases). This CDR3 has 15 amino acids. Germline V gene lookup returns CDR1 GTSNPN and CDR2 SVGIG (reference sequence). The V end was cut by 0 bases, the J end by 6 bases, with 14 bases between. The CDR3 sequence is CAWSVPGAGDEKLFF. The CDR3 DNA is TGTGCCTGGAGTGTACCTGGGGCTGGGGATGAAAAACTGTTTTTT.

This chain's CDR3 is CASSSSQGGIGELFF. DNA of the CDR3: TGTGCCAGCAGCTCTAGTCAGGGAGGAATCGGGGAGCTGTTTTTT. This rearrangement joins TRBV7-2 to TRBJ2-2; a weak D match, TRBD2 (6 bases). The germline CDR1 and CDR2 sequences are SGHTA and FQGNSA. The CDR3 consists of 15 residues. Trimming shortened V by 4 bases and J by 7 bases, and 16 bases separated the two germline ends.

This rearrangement joins TRBV5-1 to TRBJ1-2; D is possibly TRBD1 (6 bases). The CDR3 contains 13 residues. V was cut by 0 bases and J by 8 bases, with 11 bases left in between. Germline CDR1 SGHRS, CDR2 YFSETQ. CDR3 region: CASSLVQGRGYTF. CDR3 coding DNA: TGCGCCAGCAGCTTGGTACAGGGTCGGGGCTACACCTTC. Together with reference TRBV5-1 and TRBJ1-2, the CDR3 gives the full variable domain: KAGVTQTPRYLIKTRGQQVTLSCSPISGHRSVSWYQQTPGQGLQFLFEYFSETQRNKGNFPGRFSGRQFSNSRSEMNVSTLELGDSALYLCASSLVQGRGYTFGSGTRLTVV.

The rearrangement joins TRBV15 to TRBJ2-2; D perhaps matches TRBD2 (5 bases). This CDR3 region has 16 residues. Germline V CDR1 and CDR2: LNHNV, YYDKDF (reference sequence). Trimming removed 4 bases at V and 0 bases at J, with 12 bases between. The CDR3 bases are TGTGCCACCAGCAACGGGCGGGTACCGAACACCGGGGAGCTGTTTTTT. Protein product: CATSNGRVPNTGELFF.

This rearrangement joins TRBV29-1 to TRBJ1-2; the match to TRBD1 covers 10 bases. This CDR3 is built from 13 residues. The V and J ends lost 6 bases and 4 bases, in that order; junction bases with no gene match: 5. The germline CDR1 and CDR2 sequences are SQVTM and ANQGSEA. CDR3 nucleotide sequence: TGCAGCGTCCGACAGGGGGCGAGCTATGGCTACACCTTC. As protein: CSVRQGASYGYTF.

The chain carries TRBV13 and TRBJ2-7; weak D call: TRBD2 (6 bases). Between the trimmed V and J ends, which lost 6 bases and 6 bases, there was a span of 15 bases. The CDR3 has 13 residues. From germline, CDR1 is PRHDT and CDR2 FYEKMQ (reference sequence). The CDR3, as DNA: TGTGCCAGCAGTCGGAGGCGGGGAGGCGAGCAGTACTTC. It yields the protein CASSRRRGGEQYF.

The gene calls are TRBV5-4 and TRBJ2-3; D might be TRBD1 (5 bases). CDR1 and CDR2 (germline): SGHNT, YYREEE (reference sequence). This CDR3 spans 16 amino acids. V was trimmed by 2 bases and J by 2 bases, leaving 15 bases between them. The CDR3 sequence: CASSFWGLGPTDTQYF. As DNA, the CDR3 is TGTGCCAGCAGCTTTTGGGGCCTAGGCCCCACAGATACGCAGTATTTT.

This rearrangement joins TRBV11-2 to TRBJ2-5; D is uncertain. Trimming pared 4 bases from V and 5 bases from J, leaving 20 bases between. CDR3 size: 16 residues. The germline CDR1 and CDR2 sequences are SGHAT and FQNNGV. In DNA, the CDR3 is TGTGCCAGCAGCTCCTTCGACACCCTCGGCGAGGAGACCCAGTACTTC. Translation gives CASSSFDTLGEETQYF.